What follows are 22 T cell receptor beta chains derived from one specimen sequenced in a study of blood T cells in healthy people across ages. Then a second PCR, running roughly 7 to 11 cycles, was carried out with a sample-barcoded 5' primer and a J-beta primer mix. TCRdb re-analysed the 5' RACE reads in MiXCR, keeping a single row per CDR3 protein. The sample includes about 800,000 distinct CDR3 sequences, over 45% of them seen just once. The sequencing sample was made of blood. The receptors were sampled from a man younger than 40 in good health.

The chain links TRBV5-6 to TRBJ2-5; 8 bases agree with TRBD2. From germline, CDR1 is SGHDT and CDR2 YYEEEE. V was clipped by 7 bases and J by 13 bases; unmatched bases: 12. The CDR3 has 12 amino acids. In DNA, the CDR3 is TGTGCCAGCCAGCGGGGGAGCCGTCTTCTGTACTTC. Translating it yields CASQRGSRLLYF.

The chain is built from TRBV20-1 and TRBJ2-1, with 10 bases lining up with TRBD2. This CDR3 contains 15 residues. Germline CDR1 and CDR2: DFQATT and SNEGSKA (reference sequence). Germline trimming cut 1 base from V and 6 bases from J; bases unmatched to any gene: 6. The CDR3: CSARVYGLAANEQFF. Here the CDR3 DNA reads TGCAGTGCTAGAGTCTACGGACTAGCGGCCAATGAGCAGTTCTTC.

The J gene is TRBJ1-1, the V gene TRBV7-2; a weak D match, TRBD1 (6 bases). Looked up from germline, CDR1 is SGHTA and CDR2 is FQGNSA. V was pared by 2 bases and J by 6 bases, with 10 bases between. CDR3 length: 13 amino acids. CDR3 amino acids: CASSLFSGAEAFF. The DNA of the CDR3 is TGTGCCAGCAGCTTATTTTCAGGGGCTGAAGCTTTCTTT.

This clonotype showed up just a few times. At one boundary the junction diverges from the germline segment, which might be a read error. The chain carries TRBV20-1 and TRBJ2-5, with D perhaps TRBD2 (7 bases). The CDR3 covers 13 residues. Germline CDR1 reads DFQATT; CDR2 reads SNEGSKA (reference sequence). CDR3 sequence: CSARPGGGETQYF. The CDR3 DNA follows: TGTAGTGCGCGACCGGGGGGCGGAGAGACCCAGTACTTC.

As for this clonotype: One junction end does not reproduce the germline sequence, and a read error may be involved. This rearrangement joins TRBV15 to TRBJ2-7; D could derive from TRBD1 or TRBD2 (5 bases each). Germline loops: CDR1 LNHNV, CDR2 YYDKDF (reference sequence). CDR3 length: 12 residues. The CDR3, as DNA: TGTGCCGCCAGCAGAGTCGAGGGGAAGCCGTACTTC. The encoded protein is CAASRVEGKPYF.

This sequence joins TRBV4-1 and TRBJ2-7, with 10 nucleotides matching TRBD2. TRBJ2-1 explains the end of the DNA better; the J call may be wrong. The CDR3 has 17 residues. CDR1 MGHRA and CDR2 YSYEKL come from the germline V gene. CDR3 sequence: CASSHPQTSGFSYEQFF. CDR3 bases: TGCGCCAGCAGCCACCCACAGACTAGCGGGTTTTCATACGAGCAGTTCTTC.

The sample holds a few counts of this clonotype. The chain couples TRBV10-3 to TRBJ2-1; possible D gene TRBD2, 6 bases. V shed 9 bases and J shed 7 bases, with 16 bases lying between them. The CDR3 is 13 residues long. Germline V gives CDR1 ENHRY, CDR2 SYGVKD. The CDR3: CAIPGGSKNEQFF. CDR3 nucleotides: TGTGCCATTCCTGGGGGGTCCAAGAATGAGCAGTTCTTC.

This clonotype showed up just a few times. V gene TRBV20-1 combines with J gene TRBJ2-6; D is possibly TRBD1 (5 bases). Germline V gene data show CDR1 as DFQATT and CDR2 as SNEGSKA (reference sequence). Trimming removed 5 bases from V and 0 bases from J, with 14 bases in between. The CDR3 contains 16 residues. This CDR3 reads CSASGLFTSGANVLTF. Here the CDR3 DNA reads TGCAGTGCTTCAGGGCTATTTACCTCTGGGGCCAACGTCCTGACTTTC.

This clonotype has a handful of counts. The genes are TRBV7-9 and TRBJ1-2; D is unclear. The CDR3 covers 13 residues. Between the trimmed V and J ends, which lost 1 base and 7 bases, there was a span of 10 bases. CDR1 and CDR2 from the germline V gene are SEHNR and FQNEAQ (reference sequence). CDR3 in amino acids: CASSLGGIAGYTF. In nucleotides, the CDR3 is TGTGCCAGCAGCTTAGGGGGAATCGCTGGCTACACCTTC.

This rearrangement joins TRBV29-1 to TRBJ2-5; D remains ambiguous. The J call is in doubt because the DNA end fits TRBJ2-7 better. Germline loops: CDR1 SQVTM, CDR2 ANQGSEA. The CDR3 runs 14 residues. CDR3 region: CSVEDPILPYEQYF. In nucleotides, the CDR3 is TGCAGCGTTGAAGATCCCATCCTCCCCTACGAGCAGTACTTC.

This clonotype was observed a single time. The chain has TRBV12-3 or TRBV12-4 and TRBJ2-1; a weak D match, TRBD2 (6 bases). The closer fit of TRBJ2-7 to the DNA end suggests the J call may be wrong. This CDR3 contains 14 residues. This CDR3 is CASRPSEGYNEQYF. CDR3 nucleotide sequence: TGTGCCAGCCGTCCTAGCGAGGGGTACAATGAGCAGTACTTC.

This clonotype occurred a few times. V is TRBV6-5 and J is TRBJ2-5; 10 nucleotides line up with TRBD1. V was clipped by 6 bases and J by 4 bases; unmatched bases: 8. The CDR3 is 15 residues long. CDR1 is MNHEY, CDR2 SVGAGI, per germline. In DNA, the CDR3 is TGTGCCAGCAGCCTGACAGGGGGCGAGTCAGAGACCCAGTACTTC. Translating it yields CASSLTGGESETQYF.

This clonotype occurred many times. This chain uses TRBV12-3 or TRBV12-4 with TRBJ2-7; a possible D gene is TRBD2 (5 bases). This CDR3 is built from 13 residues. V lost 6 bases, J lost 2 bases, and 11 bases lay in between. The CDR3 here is CASRRDGTYEQYF. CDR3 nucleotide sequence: TGTGCCAGCAGACGGGATGGGACCTACGAGCAGTACTTC.

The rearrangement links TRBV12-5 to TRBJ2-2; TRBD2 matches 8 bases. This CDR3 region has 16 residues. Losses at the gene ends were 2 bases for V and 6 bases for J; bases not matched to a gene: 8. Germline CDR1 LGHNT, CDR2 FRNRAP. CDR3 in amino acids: CASGLTSGSSAGELFF. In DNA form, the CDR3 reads TGTGCTAGTGGTTTGACCAGCGGGAGTTCCGCCGGGGAGCTGTTTTTT.

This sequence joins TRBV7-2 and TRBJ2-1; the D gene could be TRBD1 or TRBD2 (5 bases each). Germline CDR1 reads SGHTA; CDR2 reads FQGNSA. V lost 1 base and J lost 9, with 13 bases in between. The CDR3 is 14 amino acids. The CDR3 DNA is TGTGCCAGCAGCTTAGGGGGGACCCGGGGTGAGCAGTTCTTC. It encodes CASSLGGTRGEQFF.

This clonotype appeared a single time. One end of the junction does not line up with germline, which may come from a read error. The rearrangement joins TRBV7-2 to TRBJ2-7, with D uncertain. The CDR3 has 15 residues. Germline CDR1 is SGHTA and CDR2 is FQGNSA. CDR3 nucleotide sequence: TGTGCCAGCAGCGTAGCCCATGGAGTCTACTACGAGCAGTACTTC. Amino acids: CASSVAHGVYYEQYF.

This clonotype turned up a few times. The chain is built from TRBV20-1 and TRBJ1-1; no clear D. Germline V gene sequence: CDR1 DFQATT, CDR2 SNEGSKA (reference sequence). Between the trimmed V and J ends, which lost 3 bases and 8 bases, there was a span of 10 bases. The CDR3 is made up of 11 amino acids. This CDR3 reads CSASEYREAFF. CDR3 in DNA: TGCAGTGCTAGCGAATACCGCGAAGCTTTCTTT.

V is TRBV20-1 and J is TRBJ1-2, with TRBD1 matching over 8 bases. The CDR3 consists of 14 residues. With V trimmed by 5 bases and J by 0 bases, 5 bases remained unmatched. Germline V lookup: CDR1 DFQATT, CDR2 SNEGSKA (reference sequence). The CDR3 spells CSAWDRLSNYGYTF. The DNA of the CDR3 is TGCAGTGCTTGGGACAGGCTTTCTAACTATGGCTACACCTTC.

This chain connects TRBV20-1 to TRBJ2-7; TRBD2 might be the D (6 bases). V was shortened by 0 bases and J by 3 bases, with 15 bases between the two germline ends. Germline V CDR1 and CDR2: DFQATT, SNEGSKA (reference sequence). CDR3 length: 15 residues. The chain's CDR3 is CSARDIGGSDYEQYF. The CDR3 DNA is TGCAGTGCTAGAGATATCGGAGGGAGTGACTACGAGCAGTACTTC.

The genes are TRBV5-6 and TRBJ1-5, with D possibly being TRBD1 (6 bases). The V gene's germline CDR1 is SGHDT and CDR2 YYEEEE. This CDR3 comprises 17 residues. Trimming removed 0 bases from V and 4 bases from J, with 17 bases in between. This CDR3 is CASSLARTEGGNQPQHF. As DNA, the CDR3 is TGTGCCAGCAGCTTGGCTCGGACCGAAGGGGGGAATCAGCCCCAGCATTTT.

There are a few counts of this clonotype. The CDR3 DNA reads as TGTGCCAGCAGCGCTCGACAGATGGGGAATGAGTTCTTC. This gives the protein CASSARQMGNEFF. This chain connects TRBV9 to TRBJ2-1; D is perhaps TRBD1 (5 bases). CDR1 is SGDLS, CDR2 YYNGEE, per germline. V gave up 3 bases and J gave up 14 bases, with 18 bases separating them. The CDR3 contains 13 residues.

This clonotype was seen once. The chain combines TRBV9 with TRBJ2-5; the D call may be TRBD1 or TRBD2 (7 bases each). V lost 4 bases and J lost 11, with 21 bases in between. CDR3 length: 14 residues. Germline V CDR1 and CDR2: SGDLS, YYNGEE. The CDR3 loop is CASSPGGGTAEQYF. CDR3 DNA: TGTGCCAGCAGCCCAGGGGGAGGGACCGCTGAGCAGTACTTC.